These T cell receptor beta chains were read from a single sample in a study of regulatory T cells in long-lasting Graves disease. Each CDR3 protein gets one entry after TCRdb re-called the multiplex PCR reads with MiXCR. The sample lists 350,000 to 550,000 distinct CDR3 sequences; about 15% were seen once. The sample also formed part of further work on T cells in Graves' hyperthyroidism and ophthalmopathy.

This sample comprised peripheral blood mononuclear cells (PBMCs), obtained at new diagnosis, from a patient treated with antithyroid drugs. Receptors were obtained from a woman in her twenties or thirties with Graves disease. Both conserved end residues are part of each CDR3. The order of the fields is J gene, V gene, CDR3 protein.

TRBJ2-5	TRBV20-1	CSALEGKAETQYF
TRBJ2-5	TRBV7-9	CASSTTSGQETQYF
TRBJ2-3	TRBV9	CASSVNRGQDTQYF
TRBJ2-1	TRBV28	CASSSRTSGSIIREQFF
TRBJ2-3	TRBV28	CASSFSGRVADTQYF
TRBJ2-7	TRBV12-3/TRBV12-4	CASSLGDPGQGTYEQYF
TRBJ1-5	TRBV28	CASSLTGGVNQPQHF
TRBJ1-1	TRBV20-1	CSAREGQRMNTEAFF
TRBJ2-7	TRBV10-2	CASSERREGLEQYF
TRBJ2-3	TRBV28	CASQTFTDTQYF